This T cell receptor beta chain was observed in a study of T cells and Merkel cell carcinoma outcomes. Concerning this clone: What it recognizes is unknown.

Clones were read by immunoSEQ multiplex PCR, and TCRdb kept only the in-frame ones, dropping some. The sample has about 15,000 clones, over 70% seen once. The CDR3 spans 13 residues. Unmatched junction bases numbered 0, after V lost 1 base and J lost 4 bases. Germline values: CDR1 SEHNR, CDR2 FQNEAQ (reference sequence). Findings and caveats of the study: Repertoire plus T-cell density reportedly predicted Merkel cell carcinoma outcomes.

The V gene is TRBV7-9, the J gene TRBJ1-2, with 7 bases identical to TRBD1. This clonotype was obtained from a human donor with Merkel cell carcinoma. Input material: tumor tissue from Merkel cell carcinoma. CDR3 in DNA: TGTGCCAGCAGCTTAGGGGACAGCTATGGCTACACCTTC. Translating it yields CASSLGDSYGYTF. Complete variable domain (other parts from reference TRBV7-9 and TRBJ1-2): DTGVSQNPRHKITKRGQNVTFRCDPISEHNRLYWYRQTLGQGPEFLTYFQNEAQLEKSRLLSDRFSAERPKGSFSTLEIQRTEQGDSAMYLCASSLGDSYGYTFGSGTRLTVV.